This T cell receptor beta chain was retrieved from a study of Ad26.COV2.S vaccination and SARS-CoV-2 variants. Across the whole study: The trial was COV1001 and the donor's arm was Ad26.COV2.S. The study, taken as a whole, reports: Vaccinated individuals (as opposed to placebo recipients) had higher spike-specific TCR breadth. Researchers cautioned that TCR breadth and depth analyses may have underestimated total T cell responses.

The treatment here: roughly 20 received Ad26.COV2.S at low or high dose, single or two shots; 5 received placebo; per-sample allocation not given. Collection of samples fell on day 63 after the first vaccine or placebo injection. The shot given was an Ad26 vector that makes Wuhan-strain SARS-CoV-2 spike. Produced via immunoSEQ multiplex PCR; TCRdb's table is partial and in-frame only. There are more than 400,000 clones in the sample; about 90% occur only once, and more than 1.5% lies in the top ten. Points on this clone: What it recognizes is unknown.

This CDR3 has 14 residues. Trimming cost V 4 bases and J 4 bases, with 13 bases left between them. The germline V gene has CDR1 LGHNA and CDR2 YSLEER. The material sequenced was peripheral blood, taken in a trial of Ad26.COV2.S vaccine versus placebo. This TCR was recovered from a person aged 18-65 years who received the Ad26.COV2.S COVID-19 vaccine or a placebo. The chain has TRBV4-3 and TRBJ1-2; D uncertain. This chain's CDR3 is CASSPGRWGYGYTF. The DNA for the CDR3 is TGCGCCAGCAGCCCGGGCCGTTGGGGCTATGGCTACACCTTC.